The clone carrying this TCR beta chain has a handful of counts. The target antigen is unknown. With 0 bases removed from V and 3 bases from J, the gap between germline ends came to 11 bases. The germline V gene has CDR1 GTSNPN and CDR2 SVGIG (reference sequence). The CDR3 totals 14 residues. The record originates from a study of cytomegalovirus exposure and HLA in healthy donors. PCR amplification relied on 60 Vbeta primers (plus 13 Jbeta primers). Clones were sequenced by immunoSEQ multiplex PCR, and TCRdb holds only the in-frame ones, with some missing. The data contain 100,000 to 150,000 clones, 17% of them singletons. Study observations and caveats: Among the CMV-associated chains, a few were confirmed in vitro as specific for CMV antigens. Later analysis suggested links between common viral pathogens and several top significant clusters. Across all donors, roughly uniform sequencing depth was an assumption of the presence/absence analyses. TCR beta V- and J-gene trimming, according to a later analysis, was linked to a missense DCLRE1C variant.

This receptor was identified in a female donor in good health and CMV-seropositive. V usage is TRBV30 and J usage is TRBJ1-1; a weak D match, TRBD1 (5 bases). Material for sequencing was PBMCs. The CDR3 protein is CAWSVLGGDTEAFF. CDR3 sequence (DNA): TGTGCCTGGAGTGTTCTCGGAGGGGACACTGAAGCTTTCTTT.